The clone carrying this TCR beta chain is medium-sized (0.01 to 0.1%) in the sample. Its antigen is unidentified. This beta chain represents an off-target read in a library built for alpha chains; its size is of limited meaning. This sample stems from a study of spatial heterogeneity in lung cancer. Findings of the study overall: Within tumors, counts of expanded alpha and beta TCRs tracked tumor mutation counts. The study found that ubiquitous and regional expanded TCR counts tracked ubiquitous and regional nonsynonymous mutations, respectively.

V was pared by 4 bases and J by 4 bases, with 9 bases between. Germline lookup yields CDR1 SGHRS and CDR2 YFSETQ. This CDR3 comprises 13 residues. Regarding time point: sample taken at primary tumor resection. Sequencing of whole RNA from tumor, nontumor lung or frozen PBMC involved no sorting. TCRdb re-called the 5' RACE reads with MiXCR, one entry per CDR3 protein. The sample includes over 5,500 distinct CDR3 sequences, approximately 15% of them seen just once. Sample: lung tumor tissue, taken at surgery. This chain joins TRBV5-1 and TRBJ1-3, with D hard to call. The TCR originated in a male donor with early-stage non-small cell lung cancer. This CDR3 is CASSDLPGNTIYF. CDR3 in DNA: TGCGCCAGCAGCGATTTACCGGGAAACACCATATATTTT. The full variable domain, completed using reference TRBV5-1 and TRBJ1-3, is KAGVTQTPRYLIKTRGQQVTLSCSPISGHRSVSWYQQTPGQGLQFLFEYFSETQRNKGNFPGRFSGRQFSNSRSEMNVSTLELGDSALYLCASSDLPGNTIYFGEGSWLTVV.